This is a list of T cell receptor beta chains from one sample in a study of somatic mutations in cytotoxic T cells in rheumatoid arthritis. TCRdb's table, derived via immunoSEQ multiplex PCR, lists solely in-frame clones and lacks some. Here the sample spans around 29,000 clones, about 81% being singletons. Sequencing was carried out using CD8+ T cells sorted from blood. The receptors originated from an adult with rheumatoid arthritis. Both conserved end residues are part of each CDR3. The order of the fields is J gene, V gene, clone size, D gene, CDR3 DNA, CDR3 protein. A D gene is named only where the DNA matches it firmly. The size entry is marked missing in some rows and otherwise reads once, few, many or a size class.

>TRBJ2-7|TRBV6-1|few|TRBD1
TGTGCCAGCAACTCCGGGACAGGGTACGACGAGCAGTACTTC
CASNSGTGYDEQYF
>TRBJ2-1|TRBV7-2|once|TRBD1
TGTGCCAGCAGCGCGCCGGGACAGGAGGGGCAGTTCTTC
CASSAPGQEGQFF
>TRBJ1-1|TRBV5-6|-|-
TGTGCCAGCTCCCTTTCGACCACTGAAGCTTTCTTT
CASSLSTTEAFF
>TRBJ2-5|TRBV7-9|-|-
TGTGCCAGCAGCTTATACCGCACAGCCCAAGAGACCCAGTACTTC
CASSLYRTAQETQYF
>TRBJ2-1|TRBV7-3|-|TRBD1
TGTGCCAGCAGCTTAAAACCGCCGGGACAGATCAATGAGCAGTTCTTC
CASSLKPPGQINEQFF
>TRBJ2-1|TRBV29-1|-|TRBD2
TGCAGCGTTGCCGGGACTAGGATCTACAATGAGCAGTTCTTC
CSVAGTRIYNEQFF
>TRBJ2-7|TRBV28|-|TRBD1
TGTGCCAGCAGTTCCCTGGCCGGGACAGTGGGATGGTACGAGCAGTACTTC
CASSSLAGTVGWYEQYF
>TRBJ1-3|TRBV7-2|-|-
TGTGCCAGCAGCTTAGTAGGGGAGAGCTCTGGAAACACCATATATTTT
CASSLVGESSGNTIYF
>TRBJ2-1|TRBV9|once|-
TGTGCCAGCAGCGCAGAAGACTTCTCCTACAATGAGCAGTTCTTC
CASSAEDFSYNEQFF
>TRBJ1-1|TRBV4-3|-|TRBD1
TGCGCCAGCAGCCAAGATGGGACAGGCTGGGGCACTGAAGCTTTCTTT
CASSQDGTGWGTEAFF
>TRBJ1-1|TRBV4-2|-|-
TGTGCCAGCAGCCAAGAGGGGAACAGAGGGCAAATGAACACTGAAGCTTTCTTT
CASSQEGNRGQMNTEAFF
>TRBJ1-2|TRBV9|-|TRBD1
TGTGCCAGCAGCGCCTCGGACAGGGGGCGAAGGGGCTATGGCTACACCTTC
CASSASDRGRRGYGYTF
>TRBJ1-5|TRBV27|-|-
TGTGCCAGCAGTTGGGGCGGTGTCAATCAGCCCCAGCATTTT
CASSWGGVNQPQHF
>TRBJ1-1|TRBV5-8|-|-
TGTGCCAGCAGCTTGGTGGGACCGTCGCCGAGGGGGACTGAAGCTTTCTTT
CASSLVGPSPRGTEAFF
>TRBJ1-1|TRBV7-2|-|-
TGTGCCAGCAGCTTCGGAAGGGCGAACACTGAAGCTTTCTTT
CASSFGRANTEAFF
>TRBJ1-1|TRBV7-2|-|-
TGTGCCAGCAGCTCCCCCGTTAGGAGCACTGAAGCTTTCTTT
CASSSPVRSTEAFF
>TRBJ2-7|TRBV6-5|-|-
TGTGCCAGCAGTTACTCGGGCAGGGTCTACGAGCAGTACTTC
CASSYSGRVYEQYF
>TRBJ2-7|TRBV9|-|TRBD2
TGTGCCAGCAGTGTAGGGGTTAGCGGGGCGGACGAGCAGTACTTC
CASSVGVSGADEQYF